This T cell receptor (beta chain) was identified during a study of cytomegalovirus exposure and HLA in healthy donors. The primer mix had 60 Vbeta and 13 Jbeta primers. TCRdb keeps only in-frame clones here, not all; method: immunoSEQ multiplex PCR. Of about 85,000 clones listed, approximately 80% are singletons. There are 15 residues in the CDR3. V was cut by 0 bases and J by 6 bases, with 15 bases left in between. Germline-derived CDR1 and CDR2 are SGHRS and YFSETQ. Each donor's status was that of a healthy bone marrow donor. A few counts support this clone. The chain couples TRBV5-1 to TRBJ1-1, with a tentative D call TRBD1 (6 bases). The TCR originated in a woman between 45 and 60 years old in good health and CMV-seropositive. The material sequenced was PBMCs. The CDR3 coding sequence is TGCGCCAGCAGCTTGGAACAGGGTAGGAGCGCTGAAGCTTTCTTT. Encoded protein: CASSLEQGRSAEAFF.